Each of the 30 T cell receptor beta chains below was sequenced from the same sample in a study of blood T cell repertoires in COVID-19. Repertoires were generated with immunoSEQ multiplex PCR, while TCRdb's copy carries only in-frame clones and drops some. The table includes 150,000 to 200,000 clones, roughly four fifths detected once. Material for sequencing was peripheral blood. The receptors shown here come from a woman in her thirties with acute or convalescent COVID-19.

For the CDR3, the DNA is TGTGCCACCAGCAGAGATATGGGGCAGACCCAGCATTTT. Protein: CATSRDMGQTQHF. The chain employs TRBV15 and TRBJ1-5, with a possible D match to TRBD1 (5 bases). Trimming removed 0 bases at V and 11 bases at J, with 11 bases between. The CDR3 extends over 13 amino acids. Germline values: CDR1 LNHNV, CDR2 YYDKDF (reference sequence).

The chain has TRBV6-5 and TRBJ1-1; 8 positions match TRBD1. The CDR3 has 15 residues. Germline CDR1 reads MNHEY; CDR2 reads SVGAGI. The V and J ends lost 2 bases and 9 bases, in that order; junction bases with no gene match: 11. The CDR3 nucleotides read TGTGCCAGCAGTTACGTCCAGGGGGCGGGGGACCAAGCTTTCTTT. This encodes CASSYVQGAGDQAFF.

This chain uses TRBV27 with TRBJ1-1; no definite D call. The CDR3 totals 13 residues. Germline CDR1 MNHEY, CDR2 SMNVEV (reference sequence). Trimming cost V 3 bases and J 0 bases, with 5 bases left between them. CDR3 bases: TGTGCCAGCAGTTTTCAGTTGAACACTGAAGCTTTCTTT. The encoded protein is CASSFQLNTEAFF.

The genes are TRBV5-1 and TRBJ1-1; TRBD1 agrees at 8 bases. CDR1 and CDR2 (germline): SGHRS, YFSETQ. The CDR3 has 14 residues. V gave up 0 bases and J gave up 4 bases; unmatched junction bases: 2. DNA for the CDR3: TGCGCCAGCAGCTTGGCCAGGGGGCCCACTGAAGCTTTCTTT. Amino acids: CASSLARGPTEAFF. The full variable domain, rest sourced from reference TRBV5-1 and TRBJ1-1, is KAGVTQTPRYLIKTRGQQVTLSCSPISGHRSVSWYQQTPGQGLQFLFEYFSETQRNKGNFPGRFSGRQFSNSRSEMNVSTLELGDSALYLCASSLARGPTEAFFGQGTRLTVV.

The sample holds a few counts of this clone. This chain links TRBV19 with TRBJ1-2; 7 bases agree with TRBD1. The CDR3 covers 14 residues. Germline values: CDR1 LNHDA, CDR2 SQIVND (reference sequence). V gave up 6 bases and J gave up 0 bases; unmatched junction bases: 4. CDR3 nucleotide sequence: TGTGCCAGTAGCCGGGACAGCACTAACTATGGCTACACCTTC. Its protein product is CASSRDSTNYGYTF.

The chain combines TRBV6-5 with TRBJ1-1, with D unresolved. Germline loops: CDR1 MNHEY, CDR2 SVGAGI. With 7 bases removed from V and 0 bases from J, the gap between germline ends came to 15 bases. CDR3 length: 15 amino acids. CDR3 residues: CASKYAGTMNTEAFF. Written as DNA, the CDR3 is TGTGCCAGCAAGTACGCCGGAACTATGAACACTGAAGCTTTCTTT.

V usage is TRBV19 and J usage is TRBJ2-7; D is possibly TRBD1 (6 bases). The germline gives CDR1 LNHDA, CDR2 SQIVND (reference sequence). The V end was cut by 5 bases, the J end by 3 bases, with 11 bases between. CDR3 length equals 13 residues. The CDR3 reads CASSPGQYYEQYF. In DNA form, the CDR3 reads TGTGCCAGTAGTCCCGGACAGTACTACGAGCAGTACTTC.

The CDR3 is CASSPRQGSYNEQFF. CDR3 nucleotide sequence: TGTGCCAGCAGCCCCCGGCAGGGGTCCTACAATGAGCAGTTCTTC. This chain joins TRBV3-1 (or the pseudogene TRBV3-2) and TRBJ2-1, with a tentative D call TRBD1 (6 bases). CDR3 length: 15 amino acids. Trimming cost V 4 bases and J 1 base, with 11 bases left between them. Looked up from germline, CDR1 is LGHDT and CDR2 is YNNKEL (reference sequence).

The chain links TRBV10-3 to TRBJ2-7; TRBD1 agrees at 9 bases. J was trimmed by 1 base and V by 7 bases; bases with no gene match: 2. CDR3 size: 13 residues. From germline, CDR1 is ENHRY and CDR2 SYGVKD. CDR3 residues: CAITGTGSYEQYF. In nucleotides, the CDR3 is TGTGCCATCACGGGGACAGGGTCCTACGAGCAGTACTTC.

The rearrangement uses TRBV7-2 and TRBJ2-7, with 7 positions matching TRBD2. Germline lookup yields CDR1 SGHTA and CDR2 FQGNSA. This CDR3 region has 15 residues. V was pared by 1 base and J by 0 bases, with 3 bases of the junction left unmatched. The chain's CDR3 is CASSLVPSGSYEQYF. The CDR3 region has the DNA TGTGCCAGCAGCTTAGTTCCTAGCGGCTCCTACGAGCAGTACTTC.

In this sample, this clone turned up many times. The rearrangement links TRBV29-1 to TRBJ2-5; TRBD2 matches at 10 bases. Germline CDR1 reads SQVTM; CDR2 reads ANQGSEA. The J segment lost 7 bases and the V segment lost 4 bases, leaving 9 bases of the junction unmatched. The CDR3 has 14 residues. CDR3 DNA sequence: TGCAGCGTTGCGGGGCTAGCGGGGGCAGGGACCCAGTACTTC. Translated: CSVAGLAGAGTQYF.

V is TRBV30 and J is TRBJ1-5; possibly TRBD1 for D (6 bases). Germline loops: CDR1 GTSNPN, CDR2 SVGIG (reference sequence). V lost 3 bases and J lost 5, with 14 bases in between. The CDR3 length is 14 residues. CDR3 region: CAWRAGGLDQPQHF. Here the CDR3 DNA reads TGTGCCTGGAGGGCTGGGGGCCTAGATCAGCCCCAGCATTTT. The entire variable domain, with the rest obtained from reference TRBV30 and TRBJ1-5, is as follows: SQTIHQWPATLVQPVGSPLSLECTVEGTSNPNLYWYRQAAGRGLQLLFYSVGIGQISSEVPQNLSASRPQDRQFILSSKKLLLSDSGFYLCAWRAGGLDQPQHFGDGTRLSIL.

The J gene is TRBJ1-2, the V gene TRBV5-4, with 10 bases identical to TRBD1. The V segment lost 4 bases and the J segment 6 bases; nucleotides outside the gene matches: 6. The germline gives CDR1 SGHNT, CDR2 YYREEE (reference sequence). The CDR3 is 14 residues long. CDR3 in amino acids: CASSRETGGDGYTF. In DNA, the CDR3 is TGTGCCAGCAGCCGCGAGACAGGGGGCGATGGCTACACCTTC.

This clone appeared many times. This sequence joins TRBV2 and TRBJ1-6; D may be TRBD1 (5 bases). The CDR3 runs to 15 residues. Deletions cut 6 bases from V and 4 bases from J, with 13 bases between. Looked up from germline, CDR1 is SNHLY and CDR2 is FYNNEI. The DNA of the CDR3 is TGTGCCAGCAGGGCCTGGGACTCTTATAATTCACCCCTCCACTTT. It codes for CASRAWDSYNSPLHF.

The chain combines TRBV11-2 with TRBJ2-7; 9 bases line up with TRBD2. Per the germline V gene, CDR1 is SGHAT and CDR2 is FQNNGV. The J segment lost 5 bases and the V segment lost 1 base, leaving 9 bases of the junction unmatched. The CDR3 contains 16 residues. CDR3 protein: CASSLGVAGVMDEQYF. The CDR3 nucleotides read TGTGCCAGCAGCTTAGGGGTAGCGGGAGTGATGGACGAGCAGTACTTC.

V gene TRBV10-1 combines with J gene TRBJ2-1; D possibly corresponds to TRBD2 (5 bases). The V and J ends lost 3 bases and 7 bases respectively, with 7 bases between them. Germline CDR1 reads WNHNN; CDR2 reads SYGVQD (reference sequence). There are 12 residues in the CDR3. The DNA for the CDR3 is TGCGCCAGCAGTGACGCGGGTAATGAGCAGTTCTTC. Protein product: CASSDAGNEQFF.

This CDR3 reads CASSPRDRVVEAFF. CDR3 nucleotide sequence: TGCGCCAGCAGTCCCCGGGACAGAGTTGTAGAAGCTTTCTTT. V and J are TRBV4-3 and TRBJ1-1; 7 nucleotides align to TRBD1. The CDR3 runs to 14 residues. V was pared by 6 bases and J by 8 bases, with 12 bases of the junction left unmatched. Germline V CDR1 and CDR2: LGHNA, YSLEER.

The table lists this clone with a count of one. V usage is TRBV3-1 (or the pseudogene TRBV3-2) and J usage is TRBJ2-7; a weak D match, TRBD1 (6 bases). Trimming cost V 11 bases and J 3 bases, with 20 bases left between them. Germline V gives CDR1 LGHDT, CDR2 YNNKEL (reference sequence). The CDR3 length is 14 residues. CDR3 residues: CARRSTQGSYEQYF. For the CDR3, the DNA is TGTGCCCGCCGATCGACGCAGGGGAGCTACGAGCAGTACTTC.

The chain joins TRBV7-9 to TRBJ1-2, with a possible D match to TRBD1 (5 bases). The CDR3 runs to 14 residues. Germline V gene lookup returns CDR1 SEHNR and CDR2 FQNEAQ (reference sequence). The germline V and J ends were trimmed by 6 bases and 2 bases, with 13 bases remaining between them. CDR3 loop: CASSPDSFNYGYTF. CDR3 in DNA: TGTGCCAGCAGTCCCGACAGCTTCAACTATGGCTACACCTTC.

A single count supports this clone. CDR3 sequence reads: CASSPENTIYF. For the CDR3, the DNA is TGTGCCAGCAGCCCTGAGAACACCATATATTTT. V is TRBV7-2 and J is TRBJ1-3; no reliable D call. CDR3 length equals 11 residues. CDR1 and CDR2 (germline): SGHTA, FQGNSA. V was cut by 5 bases and J by 7 bases, with 6 bases left in between. The full variable domain, its missing parts supplied by reference TRBV7-2 and TRBJ1-3, is GAGVSQSPSNKVTEKGKDVELRCDPISGHTALYWYRQSLGQGLEFLIYFQGNSAPDKSGLPSDRFSAERTGGSVSTLTIQRTQQEDSAVYLCASSPENTIYFGEGSWLTVV.

The chain couples TRBV12-3 or TRBV12-4 to TRBJ2-7, with 7 bases lining up with TRBD2. This CDR3 region has 13 residues. V was pared by 8 bases and J by 6 bases, with 10 bases of the junction left unmatched. CDR3 DNA sequence: TGTGCCAGCCGTGGCAGCGGGAAATCCGAGCAGTACTTC. This sequence encodes CASRGSGKSEQYF.

The chain uses TRBV7-2 and TRBJ2-1, with a tentative D call TRBD2 (5 bases). The germline gives CDR1 SGHTA, CDR2 FQGNSA. The CDR3 is 13 amino acids. Trimming stripped 1 base from V and 10 bases from J, with 11 bases between. The CDR3 nucleotides read TGTGCCAGCAGCTTAGACTTGCGGAGGGAGCAGTTCTTC. It is translated as CASSLDLRREQFF.

This chain joins TRBV12-3 or TRBV12-4 and TRBJ2-7; D is possibly TRBD2 (5 bases). The CDR3 spans 12 residues. V lost 5 bases and J lost 2, with 7 bases in between. The CDR3: CASSEGPYEQYF. CDR3 nucleotide sequence: TGTGCCAGCAGTGAGGGTCCCTACGAGCAGTACTTC.

A note on this clone: Other DNA variants within this sample encode the same CDR3. The genes are TRBV9 and TRBJ2-2, with D hard to call. Trimming cost V 0 bases and J 2 bases, with 5 bases left between them. Germline CDR1 and CDR2: SGDLS and YYNGEE. The CDR3 extends over 14 amino acids. In DNA, the CDR3 is TGTGCCAGCAGCGTAGGCGGTAACACCGGGGAGCTGTTTTTT. Translating it yields CASSVGGNTGELFF.

This clone was observed a few times. The CDR3 coding sequence is TGCGCCAGCAGTCAAACGCGGACAGGGGCTAATTACGAGCAGTACTTC. This translates into CASSQTRTGANYEQYF. The V and J genes are TRBV23-1 and TRBJ2-7; 9 bases align to TRBD1. TRBV23-1 is an ORF, with its function uncertain. The V and J ends lost 2 bases and 4 bases, in that order; junction bases with no gene match: 9. CDR3 size: 16 residues.

CDR3 bases: TGTGCCAGCAGCCAATCAGCGGGACACACAGATACGCAGTATTTT. As protein: CASSQSAGHTDTQYF. The chain links TRBV3-1 (or the pseudogene TRBV3-2) to TRBJ2-3; the D gene is possibly TRBD2 (7 bases). The CDR3 is made up of 15 amino acids. Germline V gene lookup returns CDR1 LGHDT and CDR2 YNNKEL (reference sequence). The germline V and J ends were trimmed by 2 bases and 2 bases, with 11 bases remaining between them.

V usage is TRBV7-8 and J usage is TRBJ1-3, with a tentative D call TRBD1 (5 bases). Per germline, CDR1 SGHVS and CDR2 FQNEAQ. The germline V and J ends were trimmed by 0 bases and 7 bases, with 13 bases remaining between them. The CDR3 totals 15 residues. CDR3 residues: CASSLAWAPGNTIYF. CDR3 nucleotides: TGTGCCAGCAGCTTAGCGTGGGCACCAGGGAACACCATATATTTT.

The V and J genes are TRBV27 and TRBJ2-2, with 8 bases identical to TRBD1. The CDR3 has 17 amino acids. With V trimmed by 2 bases and J by 0 bases, 5 bases remained unmatched. Germline V gives CDR1 MNHEY, CDR2 SMNVEV (reference sequence). CDR3 amino acids: CASSLQPDRANTGELFF. The DNA for the CDR3 is TGTGCCAGCAGTTTACAGCCGGACAGGGCGAACACCGGGGAGCTGTTTTTT.

Only a few counts were recorded for this clone. This chain connects TRBV5-8 to TRBJ1-1, with D unclear. V lost 2 bases and J 1 base, leaving 9 bases between the germline ends. Germline V gene data show CDR1 as SGHTS and CDR2 as YDEGEE. CDR3 length: 14 amino acids. The CDR3 region is CASSFRPGNTEAFF. CDR3 nucleotides: TGTGCCAGCAGCTTCAGACCGGGGAACACTGAAGCTTTCTTT.

In this sample, this clone turned up once. The genes are TRBV28 and TRBJ1-4, with TRBD1 matching 7 bases. Germline V gives CDR1 MDHEN, CDR2 SYDVKM. V gave up 5 bases and J gave up 7 bases; unmatched junction bases: 13. The CDR3 has 16 residues. CDR3 DNA sequence: TGTGCCAGCAGTCGAGGGGGCGCCGGATTAGGTGAAAAACTGTTTTTT. Protein: CASSRGGAGLGEKLFF.